The T cell receptor beta chain under discussion was sequenced for a study of early T cells in non-severe SARS-CoV-2 infection (dated by TCRdb to about 2021). About the full investigation: TCR sequencing used bulk RNA from unsorted whole blood, so alpha and beta chains could not be paired. The full study reports these points: VDJdb matching was skewed toward anti-spike CD8 responses and likely underestimated virus-specific expansions, missing private and CD4 specificities.

Notes on this clonotype: The antigen it recognizes is unknown. No base quality values were provided; no much bigger clone lies one nucleotide off.

Library generation was performed with 5' RACE. Sequenced using a NextSeq 500. The TCR library protocol attached unique molecular identifiers to individual cDNA molecules to correct for sequencing error and PCR bias. Sequencing covered both TCR alpha and beta chains, and within each sample the abundances of alpha and beta sequences were tightly co-correlated. In the original analysis: Decombinator V4 was used to annotate TCR sequences for V gene, J gene and CDR3. Expanded TCRs were defined as changing significantly between any two time points under a Poisson model with p below 0.0001. TCR abundances were normalised to the total number of TCRs sequenced in each sample and reported as counts per million. TRAV1-2 paired with TRAJ12, TRAJ20 or TRAJ33 defined MAIT TCRs, while TRAV10 paired with TRAJ18 defined iNKT TCRs. VDJdb, accessed on 1 November 2021, was searched for TCRs annotated for CMV, EBV and SARS-CoV-2, and TCRs annotated for more than one antigen were excluded. TCRdb cleaned the public reads at Q25 with fastp, built clones with MiXCR and kept in-frame beta chains. Rows merge per CDR3 protein into single entries with the most common DNA and genes. In this record, the V and J calls reflect TCRdb's handling and not the investigators' own analysis. The sample includes approximately 64,000 distinct CDR3 sequences, with roughly a fifth observed a single time. The ten largest account for approximately 16% of the sample.

The CDR3 goes from the cysteine to the phenylalanine over 14 residues. Only CDR3 DNA remains: 42 bases, in frame from the first base. Looking up the germline V gene (reference sequence) yields CDR1 SEHNR and CDR2 FQNEAQ. Relative to germline, V is 1 base shorter and J is 0 bases shorter, with 6 bases between their ends. This was a case-control study nested in a cohort of healthcare workers in London, UK, who had nasopharyngeal swab PCR tests and blood samples taken every week. Healthcare workers were enrolled in the week of the UK lockdown, from 23 to 31 March 2020, and were followed every week for up to 16 weeks.

Recombination joined TRBV7-9 with TRBJ1-1, with the identity of the D gene unclear. This receptor was obtained from an adult who was a healthcare worker with PCR-confirmed SARS-CoV-2 infection or an uninfected control (not recorded which). The material sequenced was whole blood, taken at baseline. The nucleotide sequence is given as TGTGCCAGCAGCTTAGAGGGATTGAACACTGAAGCTTTCTTT. Its protein is CASSLEGLNTEAFF.